This section outlines one TCR beta chain sequence together with its context. Its antigen is still unknown. This sample is drawn from a study of T cell repertoires in cytomegalovirus infection. As for the study in general: Public signatures in TCR beta pointed to CMV infection and matching HLA type. Study-wide results and caveats: HLA-C-restricted CMV clonotypes gave the most frequent clonotype in two of eight donors. Carriers of CMV plus the relevant HLA were identified by cumulative public TCR beta family frequency.

TCRdb reprocessed the reads with MiXCR, giving one entry per CDR3 protein. The data contain some 350,000 distinct CDR3 sequences, 15% to 20% of them singletons. The CDR3 runs 16 residues. The V and J ends lost 4 bases and 8 bases, in that order; junction bases with no gene match: 11. Germline V lookup: CDR1 SGHAT, CDR2 FQNNGV. Sequencing was done on a sample of PBMCs. V is TRBV11-2 and J is TRBJ2-4; TRBD2 aligns across 10 bases. This TCR was sampled from a human donor in good health (CMV status not recorded). Some clones in this sample may be carry-over from other donors' samples. Here the CDR3 DNA reads TGTGCCAGCAGCTCCTCACTAGCGGGAAGGATTGACATTCAGTACTTC. Its protein is CASSSSLAGRIDIQYF. Full variable domain (outside the CDR3, taken from reference TRBV11-2 and TRBJ2-4): EAGVAQSPRYKIIEKRQSVAFWCNPISGHATLYWYQQILGQGPKLLIQFQNNGVVDDSQLPKDRFSAERLKGVDSTLKIQPAKLEDSAVYLCASSSSLAGRIDIQYFGAGTRLSVL.